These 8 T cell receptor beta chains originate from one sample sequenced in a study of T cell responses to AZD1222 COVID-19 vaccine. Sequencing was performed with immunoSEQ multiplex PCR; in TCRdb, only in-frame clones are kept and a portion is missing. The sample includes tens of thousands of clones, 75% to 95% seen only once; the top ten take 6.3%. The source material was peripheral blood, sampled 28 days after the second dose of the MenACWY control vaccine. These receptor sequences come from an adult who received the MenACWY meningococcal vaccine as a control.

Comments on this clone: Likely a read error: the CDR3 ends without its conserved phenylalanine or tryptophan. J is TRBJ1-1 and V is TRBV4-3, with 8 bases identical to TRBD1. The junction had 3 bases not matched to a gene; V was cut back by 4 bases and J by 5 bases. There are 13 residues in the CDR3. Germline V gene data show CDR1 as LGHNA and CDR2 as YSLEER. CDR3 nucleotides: TGCGCCAGCAGCCGGGACAGGAGAACTGAAGCTTTCCTT. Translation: CASSRDRRTEAFL.

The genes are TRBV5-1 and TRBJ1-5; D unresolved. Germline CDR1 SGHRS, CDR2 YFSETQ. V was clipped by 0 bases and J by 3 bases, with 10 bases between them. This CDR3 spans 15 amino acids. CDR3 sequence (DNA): TGCGCCAGCAGCTTGGACACTGGGAACAATCAGCCCCAGCATTTT. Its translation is CASSLDTGNNQPQHF.

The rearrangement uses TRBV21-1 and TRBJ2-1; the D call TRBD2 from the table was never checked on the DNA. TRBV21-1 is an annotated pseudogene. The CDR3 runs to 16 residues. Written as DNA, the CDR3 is TGTGCCAGCAGCCGACGTGGAGGGCCAGGTTTCAATGAGCAGTTCTTC. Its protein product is CASSRRGGPGFNEQFF.

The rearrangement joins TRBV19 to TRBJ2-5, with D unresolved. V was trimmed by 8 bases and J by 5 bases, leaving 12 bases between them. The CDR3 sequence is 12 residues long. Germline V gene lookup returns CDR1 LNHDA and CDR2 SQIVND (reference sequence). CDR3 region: CASSEGLETQYF. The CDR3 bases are TGTGCCAGTTCCGAAGGTTTGGAGACCCAGTACTTC.

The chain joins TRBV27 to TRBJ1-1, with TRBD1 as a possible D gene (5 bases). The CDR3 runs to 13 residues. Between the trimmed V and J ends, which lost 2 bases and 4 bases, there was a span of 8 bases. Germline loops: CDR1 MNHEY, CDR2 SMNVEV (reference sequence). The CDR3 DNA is TGTGCCAGCAGTTTAACCGGGGGCACTGAAGCTTTCTTT. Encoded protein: CASSLTGGTEAFF.

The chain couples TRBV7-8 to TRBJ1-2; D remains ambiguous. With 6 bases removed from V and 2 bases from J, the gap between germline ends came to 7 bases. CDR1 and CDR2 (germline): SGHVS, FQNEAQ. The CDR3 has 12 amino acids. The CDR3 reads CASSLTNYGYTF. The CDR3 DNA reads TGTGCCAGCAGTCTGACAAACTATGGCTACACCTTC. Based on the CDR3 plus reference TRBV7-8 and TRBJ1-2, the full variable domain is GAGVSQSPRYKVAKRGQDVALRCDPISGHVSLFWYQQALGQGPEFLTYFQNEAQLDKSGLPSDRFFAERPEGSVSTLKIQRTQQEDSAVYLCASSLTNYGYTFGSGTRLTVV.

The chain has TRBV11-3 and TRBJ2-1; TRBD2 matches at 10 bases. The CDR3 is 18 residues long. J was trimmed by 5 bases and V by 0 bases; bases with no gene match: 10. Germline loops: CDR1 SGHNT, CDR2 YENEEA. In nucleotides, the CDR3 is TGTGCCAGCAGCTTAGAACAGGGGGGGAGCGGGAGGGACAATGAGCAGTTCTTC. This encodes CASSLEQGGSGRDNEQFF.

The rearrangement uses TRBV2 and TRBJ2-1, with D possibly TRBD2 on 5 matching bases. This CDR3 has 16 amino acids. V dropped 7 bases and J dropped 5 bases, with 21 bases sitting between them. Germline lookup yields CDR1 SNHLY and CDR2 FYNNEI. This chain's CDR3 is CASTDILVKTNNEQFF. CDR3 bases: TGTGCCAGCACTGACATACTAGTCAAAACAAACAATGAGCAGTTCTTC. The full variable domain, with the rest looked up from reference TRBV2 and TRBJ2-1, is EPEVTQTPSHQVTQMGQEVILRCVPISNHLYFYWYRQILGQKVEFLVSFYNNEISEKSEIFDDQFSVERPDGSNFTLKIRSTKLEDSAMYFCASTDILVKTNNEQFFGPGTRLTVL.